The clone carrying this T cell receptor (beta chain) was observed a handful of times. The antigen is undetermined. Blood collection times were about day -28 and days 30, 100, 180 posttransplant. V was shortened by 5 bases and J by 7 bases, with 20 bases between the two germline ends. The CDR3 spans 14 residues. CDR1 and CDR2 (germline): GTSNPN, SVGIG (reference sequence). This entry comes from a study of T cell clonotyping in hematopoietic cell transplantation. General study results and limits: At the given depth, recipient repertoires were over 95% de novo clonotypes.

Profiled with immunoSEQ multiplex PCR; TCRdb holds only in-frame clones, not every one. The sample lists roughly 9,900 clones, about 79% occurring once. The sequence came from a female patient aged 45-60 years who had an allogeneic stem cell transplant from a related donor, so the T cells may come from the graft donor. Some clones in this sample may be carry-over from other donors' samples. The V gene is TRBV30, the J gene TRBJ1-1, with D tentatively TRBD1 (5 bases). The sample in question was peripheral blood mononuclear cells, obtained 180 days after allogeneic stem cell transplant. The CDR3: CAWSQGEGWYEAFF. The CDR3 bases are TGTGCCTGGTCTCAAGGGGAGGGTTGGTATGAAGCTTTCTTT.